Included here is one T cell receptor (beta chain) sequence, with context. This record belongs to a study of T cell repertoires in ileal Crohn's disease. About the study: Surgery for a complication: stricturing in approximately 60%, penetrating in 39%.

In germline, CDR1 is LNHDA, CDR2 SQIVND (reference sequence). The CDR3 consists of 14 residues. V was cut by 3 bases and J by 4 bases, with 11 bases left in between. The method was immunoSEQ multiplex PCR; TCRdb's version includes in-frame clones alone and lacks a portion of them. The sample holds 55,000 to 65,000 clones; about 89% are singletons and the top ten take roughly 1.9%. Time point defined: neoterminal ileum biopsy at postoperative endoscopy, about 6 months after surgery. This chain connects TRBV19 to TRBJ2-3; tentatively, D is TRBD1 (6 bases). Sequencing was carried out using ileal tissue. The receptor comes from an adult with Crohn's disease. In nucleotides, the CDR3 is TGTGCCAGTAGTATCTTTCAGGGGTCAGATACGCAGTATTTT. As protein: CASSIFQGSDTQYF.